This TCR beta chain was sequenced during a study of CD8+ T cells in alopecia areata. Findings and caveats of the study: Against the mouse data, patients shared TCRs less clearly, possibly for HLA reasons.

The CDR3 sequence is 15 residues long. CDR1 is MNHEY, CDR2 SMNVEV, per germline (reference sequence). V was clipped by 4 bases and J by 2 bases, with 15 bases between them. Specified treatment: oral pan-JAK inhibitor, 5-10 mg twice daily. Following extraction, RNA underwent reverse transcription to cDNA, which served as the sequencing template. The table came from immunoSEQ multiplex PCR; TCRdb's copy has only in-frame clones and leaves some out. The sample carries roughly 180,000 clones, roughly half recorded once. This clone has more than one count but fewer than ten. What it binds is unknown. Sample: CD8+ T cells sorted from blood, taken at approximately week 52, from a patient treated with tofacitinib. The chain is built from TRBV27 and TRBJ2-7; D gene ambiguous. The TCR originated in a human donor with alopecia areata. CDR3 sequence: CASSSGSPRPYEQYF. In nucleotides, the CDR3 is TGTGCCAGCAGTTCCGGGTCACCCAGGCCCTACGAGCAGTACTTC.